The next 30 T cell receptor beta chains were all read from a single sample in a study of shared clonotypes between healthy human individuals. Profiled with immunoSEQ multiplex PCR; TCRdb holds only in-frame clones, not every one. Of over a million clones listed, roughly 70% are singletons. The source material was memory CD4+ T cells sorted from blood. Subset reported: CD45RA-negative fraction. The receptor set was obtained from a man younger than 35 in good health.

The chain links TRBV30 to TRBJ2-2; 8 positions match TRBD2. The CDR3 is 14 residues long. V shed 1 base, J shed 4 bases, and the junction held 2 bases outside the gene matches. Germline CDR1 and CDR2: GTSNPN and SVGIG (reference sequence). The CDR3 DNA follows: TGTGCCTGGAGTGAACTAGCGGCCACCGGGGAGCTGTTTTTT. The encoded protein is CAWSELAATGELFF.

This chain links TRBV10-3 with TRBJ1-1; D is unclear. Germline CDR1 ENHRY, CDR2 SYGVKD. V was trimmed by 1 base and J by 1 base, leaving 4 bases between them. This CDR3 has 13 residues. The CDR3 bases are TGTGCCATCAGTGAGTTGAAGAACACTGAAGCTTTCTTT. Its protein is CAISELKNTEAFF.

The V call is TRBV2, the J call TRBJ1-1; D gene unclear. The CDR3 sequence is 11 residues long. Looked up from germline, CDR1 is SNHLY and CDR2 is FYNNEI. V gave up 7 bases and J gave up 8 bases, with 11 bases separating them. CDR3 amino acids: CASTLAGEAFF. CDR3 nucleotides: TGTGCCAGCACCCTGGCGGGAGAAGCTTTCTTT.

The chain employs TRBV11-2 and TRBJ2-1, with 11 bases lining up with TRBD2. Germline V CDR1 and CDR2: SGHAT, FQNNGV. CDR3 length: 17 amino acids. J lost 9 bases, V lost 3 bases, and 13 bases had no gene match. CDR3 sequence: CASSFSVTSGKVTEQFF. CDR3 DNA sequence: TGTGCCAGCAGCTTCAGCGTGACTAGCGGGAAAGTTACTGAGCAGTTCTTC.

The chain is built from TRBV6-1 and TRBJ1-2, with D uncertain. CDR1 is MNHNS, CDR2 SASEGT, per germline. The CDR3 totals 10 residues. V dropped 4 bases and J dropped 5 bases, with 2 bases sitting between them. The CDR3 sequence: CASSGYGYTF. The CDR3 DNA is TGTGCCAGCAGTGGTTATGGCTACACCTTC.

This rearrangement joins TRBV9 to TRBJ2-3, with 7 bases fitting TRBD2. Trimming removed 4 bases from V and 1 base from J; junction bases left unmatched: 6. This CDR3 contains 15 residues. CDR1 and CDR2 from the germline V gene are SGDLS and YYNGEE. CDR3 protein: CASSTSTSGTDTQYF. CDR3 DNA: TGTGCCAGCAGCACAAGCACTAGCGGCACAGATACGCAGTATTTT. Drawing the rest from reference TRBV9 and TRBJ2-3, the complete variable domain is DSGVTQTPKHLITATGQRVTLRCSPRSGDLSVYWYQQSLDQGLQFLIQYYNGEERAKGNILERFSAQQFPDLHSELNLSSLELGDSALYFCASSTSTSGTDTQYFGPGTRLTVL.

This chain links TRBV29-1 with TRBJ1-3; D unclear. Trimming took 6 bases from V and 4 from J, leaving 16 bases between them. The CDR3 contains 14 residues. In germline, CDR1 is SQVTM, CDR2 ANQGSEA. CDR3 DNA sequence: TGCAGCGTCCTCCCCGGAGGGCGGGGAAACACCATATATTTT. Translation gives CSVLPGGRGNTIYF.

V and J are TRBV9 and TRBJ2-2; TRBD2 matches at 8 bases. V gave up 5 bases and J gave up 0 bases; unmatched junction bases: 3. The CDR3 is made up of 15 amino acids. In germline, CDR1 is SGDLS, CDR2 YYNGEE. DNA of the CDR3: TGTGCCAGCAGTGGAGCGGGGGCGAACACCGGGGAGCTGTTTTTT. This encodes CASSGAGANTGELFF.

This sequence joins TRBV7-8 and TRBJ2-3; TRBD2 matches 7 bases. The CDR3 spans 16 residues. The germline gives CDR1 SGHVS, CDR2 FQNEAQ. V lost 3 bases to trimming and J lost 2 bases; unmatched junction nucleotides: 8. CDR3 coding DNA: TGTGCCAGCAGCTTGAGGGAGGGACTCCTCACAGATACGCAGTATTTT. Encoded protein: CASSLREGLLTDTQYF.

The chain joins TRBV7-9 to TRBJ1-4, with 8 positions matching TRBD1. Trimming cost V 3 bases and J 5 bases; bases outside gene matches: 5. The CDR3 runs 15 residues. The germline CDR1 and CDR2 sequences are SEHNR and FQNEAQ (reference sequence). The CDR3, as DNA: TGTGCCAGCAGCTTCGGGACAGGCCAAAATGAAAAACTGTTTTTT. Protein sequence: CASSFGTGQNEKLFF.

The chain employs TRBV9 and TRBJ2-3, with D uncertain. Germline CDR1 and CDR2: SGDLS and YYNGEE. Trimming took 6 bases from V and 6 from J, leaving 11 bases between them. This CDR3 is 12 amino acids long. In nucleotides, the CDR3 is TGTGCCAGCAACGCCCAGACGGATACGCAGTATTTT. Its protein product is CASNAQTDTQYF.

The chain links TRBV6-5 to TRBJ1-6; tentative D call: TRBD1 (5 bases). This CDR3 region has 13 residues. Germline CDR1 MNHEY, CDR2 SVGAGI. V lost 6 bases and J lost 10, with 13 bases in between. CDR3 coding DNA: TGTGCCAGCAGGAGCAGGGAAGGCTCACCCCTCCACTTT. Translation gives CASRSREGSPLHF.

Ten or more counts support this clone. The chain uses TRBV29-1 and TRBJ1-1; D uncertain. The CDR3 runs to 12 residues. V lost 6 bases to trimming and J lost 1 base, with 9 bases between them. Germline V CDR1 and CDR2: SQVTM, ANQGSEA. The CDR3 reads CSVQNGNTEAFF. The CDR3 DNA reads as TGCAGCGTCCAAAATGGGAACACTGAAGCTTTCTTT.

The CDR3 region is CASSLDALGLTEGYTF. The CDR3 DNA follows: TGTGCCAGCAGCTTGGACGCCCTTGGTTTGACGGAGGGCTACACCTTC. The chain combines TRBV5-5 with TRBJ1-2; D unresolved. The CDR3 covers 16 residues. The ends were cut back, 0 bases at V and 8 bases at J, with 20 bases in the middle. Germline V gene lookup returns CDR1 SGHKS and CDR2 YYEKEE (reference sequence).

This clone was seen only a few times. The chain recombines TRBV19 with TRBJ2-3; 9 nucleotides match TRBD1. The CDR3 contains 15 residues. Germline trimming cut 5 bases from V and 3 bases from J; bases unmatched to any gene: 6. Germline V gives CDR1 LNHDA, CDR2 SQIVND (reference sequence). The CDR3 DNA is TGTGCCAGTAGTCAACAGGGGGCGCGGACAGATACGCAGTATTTT. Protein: CASSQQGARTDTQYF.

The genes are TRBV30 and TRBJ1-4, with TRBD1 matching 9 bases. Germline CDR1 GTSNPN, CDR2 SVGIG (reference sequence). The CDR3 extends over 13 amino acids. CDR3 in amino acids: CAWGGQGSEKLFF. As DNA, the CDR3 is TGTGCGTGGGGGGGACAGGGAAGTGAAAAACTGTTTTTT.

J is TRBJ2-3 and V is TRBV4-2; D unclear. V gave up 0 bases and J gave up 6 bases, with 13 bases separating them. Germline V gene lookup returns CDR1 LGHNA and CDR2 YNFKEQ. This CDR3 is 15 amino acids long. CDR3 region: CASSQDHTSSDTQYF. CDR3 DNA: TGTGCCAGCAGCCAAGATCATACGAGCTCCGATACGCAGTATTTT.

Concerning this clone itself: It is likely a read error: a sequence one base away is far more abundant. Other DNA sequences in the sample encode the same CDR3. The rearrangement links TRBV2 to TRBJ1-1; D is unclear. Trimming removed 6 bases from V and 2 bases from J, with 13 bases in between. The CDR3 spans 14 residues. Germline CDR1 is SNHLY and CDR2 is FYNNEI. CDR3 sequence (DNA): TGTGCCAGCAGAGCAGTAGTTCGAAACACTGAAGCTTTCTTT. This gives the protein CASRAVVRNTEAFF.

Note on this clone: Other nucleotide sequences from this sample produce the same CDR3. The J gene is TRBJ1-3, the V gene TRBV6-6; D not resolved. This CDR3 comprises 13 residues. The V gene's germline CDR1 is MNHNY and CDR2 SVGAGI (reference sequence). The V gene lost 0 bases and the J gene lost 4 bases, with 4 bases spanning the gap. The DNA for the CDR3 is TGTGCCAGCAGTTACTCGAGCGGAAACACCATATATTTT. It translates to CASSYSSGNTIYF.

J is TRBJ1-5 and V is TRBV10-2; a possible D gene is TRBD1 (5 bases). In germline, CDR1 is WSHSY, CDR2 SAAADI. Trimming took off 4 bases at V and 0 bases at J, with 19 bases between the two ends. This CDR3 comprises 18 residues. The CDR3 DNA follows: TGCGCCAGCAGTGGGCGGGACGGGACCAAATATAGCAATCAGCCCCAGCATTTT. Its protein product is CASSGRDGTKYSNQPQHF.

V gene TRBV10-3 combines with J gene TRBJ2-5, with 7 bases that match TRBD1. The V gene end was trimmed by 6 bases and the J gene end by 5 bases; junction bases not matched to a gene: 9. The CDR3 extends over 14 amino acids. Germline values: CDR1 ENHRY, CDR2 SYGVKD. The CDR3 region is CAIRRAQDRETQYF. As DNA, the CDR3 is TGTGCCATCAGGAGAGCCCAGGACAGGGAGACCCAGTACTTC.

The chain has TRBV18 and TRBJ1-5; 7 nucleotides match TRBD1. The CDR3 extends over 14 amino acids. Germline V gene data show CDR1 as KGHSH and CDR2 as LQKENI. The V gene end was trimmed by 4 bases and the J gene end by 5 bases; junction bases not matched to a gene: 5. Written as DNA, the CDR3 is TGTGCCAGCTCACAGACAGGGTCCGATCAGCCCCAGCATTTT. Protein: CASSQTGSDQPQHF.

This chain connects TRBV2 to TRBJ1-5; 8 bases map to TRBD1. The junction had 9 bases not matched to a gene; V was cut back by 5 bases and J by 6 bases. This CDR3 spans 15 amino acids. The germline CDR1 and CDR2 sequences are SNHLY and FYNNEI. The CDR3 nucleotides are TGTGCCAGCAGTCTGACAGGGGTTTGGGGTCAGCCCCAGCATTTT. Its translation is CASSLTGVWGQPQHF.

The DNA of the CDR3 is TGTGCCAGCAGTGAAGATCCCTTCTCTGGGGCCAACGTCCTGACTTTC. Translating gives CASSEDPFSGANVLTF. V and J are TRBV6-1 and TRBJ2-6; no clear D gene. Germline V gene sequence: CDR1 MNHNS, CDR2 SASEGT. This CDR3 comprises 16 residues. With 1 base removed from V and 0 bases from J, the gap between germline ends came to 7 bases.

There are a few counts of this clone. The CDR3 protein is CASSMGDRVGQPQHF. The CDR3 DNA reads TGTGCCAGTAGTATGGGGGACAGGGTTGGTCAGCCCCAGCATTTT. The gene calls are TRBV19 and TRBJ1-5; 9 bases fit TRBD1. V was clipped by 3 bases and J by 6 bases; unmatched bases: 6. This CDR3 has 15 amino acids. The germline gives CDR1 LNHDA, CDR2 SQIVND (reference sequence).

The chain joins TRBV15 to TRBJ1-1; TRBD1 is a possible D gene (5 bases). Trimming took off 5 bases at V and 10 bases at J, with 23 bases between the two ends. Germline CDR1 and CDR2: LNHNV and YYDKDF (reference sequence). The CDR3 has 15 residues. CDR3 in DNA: TGTGCCACCAGCGTCCAAAGTGGGGCGACGGGGGGAGCTTTCTTT. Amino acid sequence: CATSVQSGATGGAFF.

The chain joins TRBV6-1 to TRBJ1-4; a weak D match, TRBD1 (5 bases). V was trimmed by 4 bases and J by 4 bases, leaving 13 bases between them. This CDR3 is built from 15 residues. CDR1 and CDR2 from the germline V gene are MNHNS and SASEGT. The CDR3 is CASSATGTGNEKLFF. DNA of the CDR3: TGTGCCAGCAGTGCTACCGGGACGGGTAATGAAAAACTGTTTTTT.

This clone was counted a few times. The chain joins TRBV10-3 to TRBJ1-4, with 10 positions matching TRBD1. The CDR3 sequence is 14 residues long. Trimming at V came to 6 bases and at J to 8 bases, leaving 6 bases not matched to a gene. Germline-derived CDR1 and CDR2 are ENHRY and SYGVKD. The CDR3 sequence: CAISETGGSEKLFF. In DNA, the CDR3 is TGTGCCATCAGCGAGACAGGGGGCTCGGAAAAACTGTTTTTT.

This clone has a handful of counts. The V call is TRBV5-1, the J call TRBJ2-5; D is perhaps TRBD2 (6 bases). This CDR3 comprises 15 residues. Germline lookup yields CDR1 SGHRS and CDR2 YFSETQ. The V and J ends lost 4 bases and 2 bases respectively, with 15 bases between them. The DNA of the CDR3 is TGCGCCAGCAGCGATACCGCGGGAAATCAAGAGACCCAGTACTTC. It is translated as CASSDTAGNQETQYF.

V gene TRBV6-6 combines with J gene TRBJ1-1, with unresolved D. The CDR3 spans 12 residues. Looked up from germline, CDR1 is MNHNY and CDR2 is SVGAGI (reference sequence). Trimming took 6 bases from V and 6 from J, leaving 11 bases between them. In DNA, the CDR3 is TGTGCCAGCAGCTCACCGGGGTCTGAAGCTTTCTTT. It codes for CASSSPGSEAFF.